This TCR beta chain was sequenced during a study of chemoradiotherapy in HPV16-positive cancers. Germline values: CDR1 WNHNN, CDR2 SYGVQD (reference sequence). V was clipped by 9 bases and J by 0 bases, with 27 bases between them. The CDR3 is 19 amino acids. The method was immunoSEQ multiplex PCR; TCRdb's version includes in-frame clones alone and lacks a portion of them. Here the sample spans 5,200 or so clones, approximately 84% being singletons. The receptor's source is a human donor with HPV-associated anogenital cancer. This chain connects TRBV10-1 to TRBJ1-3; D may be TRBD1 (5 bases). The specimen was tumor tissue, collected from a patient who underwent chemoradiotherapy. This CDR3 is CASKKHPDGTIFSGNTIYF. Written as DNA, the CDR3 is TGCGCCAGTAAAAAACATCCCGACGGGACCATCTTCTCTGGAAACACCATATATTTT.